This entry lists 21 T cell receptor beta chains sequenced from one sample in a study of T cell clonality in common variable immunodeficiency. Assay: immunoSEQ multiplex PCR; the TCRdb copy retains only in-frame clones and omits some. The sample contains under 50,000 clones, none occurring once; approximately 0.71% lies in the top ten. The sequencing sample was made of peripheral blood mononuclear cells. All receptors derive from a person aged 18-70 years in good health.

This clone has at least ten counts. The CDR3 end lies 3 residues beyond the end of the read and is filled in from the germline J gene. The chain has TRBV2 and TRBJ1-5; D is perhaps TRBD1 (5 bases). This CDR3 comprises 15 residues. Germline V gives CDR1 SNHLY, CDR2 FYNNEI. The V end lost 1 base, the J end lost 1 base, and 8 bases lay between the germline ends. Incomplete CDR3 DNA: TGTGCCAGCAGTGAAGGGCAGGGAAGCAATCAGCCC. It specifies CASSEGQGSNQP. The CDR3, in full, reads CASSEGQGSNQPQHF.

In its sample, this clone was seen many times. CDR3 DNA, as far as it was read: TGTGCCAGCAGTCTTCTCGACAGCCCTAACTACGAG. The encoded protein is CASSLLDSPNYE. The entire CDR3 is CASSLLDSPNYEQYF. The rearrangement joins TRBV28 to TRBJ2-7; tentatively, D is TRBD1 (5 bases). The DNA ends 3 residues before the CDR3 does, and the rest of the CDR3 is filled in from the germline J gene. The CDR3 has 15 amino acids. Trimming took 5 bases from V and 3 from J, leaving 17 bases between them. CDR1 MDHEN and CDR2 SYDVKM come from the germline V gene.

Concerning this clone itself: A read error may produce the germline difference seen at one junction end. Read data end 3 residues before the CDR3 end; the end is taken from the germline J gene. The V and J genes are TRBV19 and TRBJ1-6; D might be TRBD1 (6 bases). The CDR3 totals 16 residues. Germline V gene data show CDR1 as LNHDA and CDR2 as SQIVND (reference sequence). The CDR3 DNA, read in part, is TGTGCCAGTAGTATAGTTCCACAGGGTGTGGATTCAACC. Its translation: CASSIVPQGVDST. The whole CDR3 region reads CASSIVPQGVDSTLHF.

For this clone: The read terminates 3 residues ahead of where the CDR3 ends, so the germline J gene completes it. V usage is TRBV25-1 and J usage is TRBJ1-2; D is ambiguous. V was shortened by 3 bases and J by 5 bases, with 7 bases between the two germline ends. CDR1 is MGHDK and CDR2 is SYGVNS in the germline V gene. The CDR3 loop spans 12 amino acids. Partial CDR3 DNA: TGTGCCAGCAGTGACACACTATATGGC. Its protein is CASSDTLYG. The whole CDR3 region reads CASSDTLYGYTF.

This clone has ten or more counts. The read ends 3 residues before the CDR3 terminus; that terminus is restored from the germline J gene. The gene calls are TRBV20-1 and TRBJ2-7; 8 positions match TRBD1. The CDR3 loop spans 13 amino acids. After removal of 6 bases from V and 5 bases from J, the junction contained 9 bases not matched to a gene. Looked up from germline, CDR1 is DFQATT and CDR2 is SNEGSKA (reference sequence). The CDR3 loop reads CSANDRGYNEQYF. Partial CDR3 DNA: TGCAGTGCCAACGACAGGGGATATAACGAG.

This clone was seen repeatedly, ten times or more. The CDR3 loop reads CASTTGTGYGYTF. CDR3 bases read: TGTGCCAGCACGACCGGGACAGGTTATGGC. This rearrangement joins TRBV4-2 to TRBJ1-2, with TRBD1 matching 8 bases. The read terminates 3 residues ahead of where the CDR3 ends, so the germline J gene completes it. This CDR3 comprises 13 residues. The germline V gene encodes CDR1 LGHNA and CDR2 YNFKEQ. Germline trimming cut 7 bases from V and 5 bases from J; bases unmatched to any gene: 6.

This clone was counted many times. The sequenced fragment ends 3 residues before the CDR3 boundary, so the rest is inferred from the germline J gene. J is TRBJ1-4 and V is TRBV5-1; D perhaps matches TRBD1 (5 bases). This CDR3 comprises 14 residues. Between the trimmed V and J ends, which lost 4 bases and 8 bases, there was a span of 15 bases. Germline assignment: CDR1 SGHRS and CDR2 YFSETQ. The chain's CDR3 is CASSLGSRGEKLFF. The part of the CDR3 DNA that was read is TGCGCCAGCAGCCTAGGGAGTAGGGGCGAAAAA.

This clone was counted only a few times. With the read ending 3 residues before the CDR3 end, the germline J gene is used to fill in that end. The rearrangement joins TRBV19 to TRBJ2-1, with 7 nucleotides matching TRBD2. The V gene's germline CDR1 is LNHDA and CDR2 SQIVND (reference sequence). The CDR3 has 16 amino acids. V was pared by 0 bases and J by 6 bases, with 8 bases of the junction left unmatched. The CDR3 loop reads CASSIDWLAGRNEQFF. The sequenced CDR3 bases are TGTGCCAGTAGTATAGACTGGTTAGCGGGCCGCAATGAG. Full variable domain (outside the CDR3, taken from reference TRBV19 and TRBJ2-1): DGGITQSPKYLFRKEGQNVTLSCEQNLNHDAMYWYRQDPGQGLRLIYYSQIVNDFQKGDIAEGYSVSREKKESFPLTVTSAQKNPTAFYLCASSIDWLAGRNEQFFGPGTRLTVL.

In this sample, this clone turned up many times. The read ends 3 residues early relative to the CDR3; the germline J gene fills the gap. This chain uses TRBV20-1 with TRBJ1-2; unclear D gene. The length of the CDR3 is 13 residues. CDR1 DFQATT and CDR2 SNEGSKA come from the germline V gene (reference sequence). The V and J ends lost 3 bases and 2 bases respectively, with 10 bases between them. CDR3 DNA (partial): TGCAGTGCTAGGGCAGGAATAAACTATGGC. It yields the protein CSARAGINYG. In full, the CDR3 is CSARAGINYGYTF.

This clone appeared many times. The CDR3 end falls 3 residues outside the read, so it is completed with the germline J gene. The V gene is TRBV12-3 or TRBV12-4, the J gene TRBJ2-3; TRBD1 might be the D (5 bases). V lost 3 bases and J 2 bases, leaving 12 bases between the germline ends. There are 15 residues in the CDR3. The part of the CDR3 DNA that was read is TGTGCCAGCAGTTTTTATCCTGGACACACAGATACG. Protein: CASSFYPGHTDT. The complete CDR3 sequence is CASSFYPGHTDTQYF.

This clone showed up many times. From the germline J gene comes the end of the CDR3, since the read stops 3 residues before it. V is TRBV5-8 and J is TRBJ1-1; D unclear. CDR1 is SGHTS, CDR2 YDEGEE, per germline. The CDR3 is made up of 14 amino acids. V lost 0 bases, J lost 3 bases, and 9 bases lay in between. The CDR3 DNA, read in part, is TGTGCCAGCAGCTTGGAAGGCTCGTACACTGAA. Encoded protein: CASSLEGSYTE. The full-length CDR3 reads as CASSLEGSYTEAFF.

This clone was detected ten times or more. The read comes to an end 3 residues before the CDR3 does, leaving the germline J gene to fill in the end. This chain links TRBV2 with TRBJ1-3, with D unclear. The CDR3 contains 12 residues. V was cut by 7 bases and J by 0 bases, with 4 bases left in between. CDR1 is SNHLY, CDR2 FYNNEI, per germline. The CDR3 bases that were read are TGTGCCAGCACCATCTCTGGAAACACC. As protein: CASTISGNT. The full CDR3 is CASTISGNTIYF.

This clone has a count of ten or more. The CDR3 end lies 3 residues beyond the end of the read and is filled in from the germline J gene. The chain joins TRBV30 to TRBJ2-2; tentatively, D is TRBD2 (6 bases). Trimming shortened V by 3 bases and J by 1 base, and 15 bases separated the two germline ends. This CDR3 contains 16 residues. Germline V gene data show CDR1 as GTSNPN and CDR2 as SVGIG (reference sequence). CDR3 DNA, as far as it was read: TGTGCCTGGAGGGGGTGGAGGGGAAAGAACACCGGGGAG. It specifies CAWRGWRGKNTGE. The complete CDR3 reads CAWRGWRGKNTGELFF.

The sample holds many counts of this clone. The chain's CDR3 is CASSSPLNTEAFF. The CDR3 DNA, read in part, is TGTGCCAGCAGCTCCCCTCTGAACACTGAA. The chain employs TRBV7-9 and TRBJ1-1; no definite D call. Coverage ceases 3 residues before the CDR3 finishes, and the germline J gene fills in the end. Trimming shortened V by 4 bases and J by 0 bases, and 6 bases separated the two germline ends. The length of the CDR3 is 13 residues. Germline-derived CDR1 and CDR2 are SEHNR and FQNEAQ (reference sequence).

This clone was recorded at least ten times. The read comes to an end 3 residues before the CDR3 does, leaving the germline J gene to fill in the end. This sequence joins TRBV6-2 or TRBV6-3 and TRBJ1-5; a possible D gene is TRBD1 (6 bases). This CDR3 comprises 15 residues. The V gene's germline CDR1 is MNHEY and CDR2 SVGEGT. V was trimmed by 1 base and J by 3 bases, leaving 10 bases between them. The CDR3 DNA, read in part, is TGTGCCAGCAGTTACTTGGACAGCTTCAATCAGCCC. Amino acid sequence: CASSYLDSFNQP. The full CDR3 protein is CASSYLDSFNQPQHF.

This clone occurred many times. Read coverage stops 3 residues before the CDR3 terminus; the germline J gene supplies the remainder. This chain links TRBV13 with TRBJ2-3; 7 nucleotides match TRBD1. V shed 5 bases and J 5 bases; nucleotides not matched to a gene: 10. The CDR3 contains 15 residues. The germline V gene has CDR1 PRHDT and CDR2 FYEKMQ (reference sequence). Incomplete CDR3 DNA: TGTGCCAGCAGCCTGACAGGGCTAGCTAAAGATACG. Its translation is CASSLTGLAKDT. The whole CDR3 sequence is CASSLTGLAKDTQYF.

This clone was observed at least ten times. From the germline J gene comes the end of the CDR3, since the read stops 3 residues before it. V gene TRBV5-5 combines with J gene TRBJ2-5, with TRBD2 matching over 7 bases. Germline values: CDR1 SGHKS, CDR2 YYEKEE (reference sequence). The CDR3 totals 13 residues. V lost 6 bases to trimming and J lost 5 bases; unmatched junction nucleotides: 7. The CDR3 spells CASNLRTRETQYF. The DNA read from the CDR3 is TGTGCCAGCAACCTCAGGACTAGGGAGACC.

This clone was seen many times. The sequenced fragment ends 3 residues before the CDR3 boundary, so the rest is inferred from the germline J gene. V and J are TRBV11-3 and TRBJ2-5; D is possibly TRBD2 (6 bases). The CDR3 runs 15 residues. The V end lost 5 bases, the J end lost 2 bases, and 15 bases lay between the germline ends. CDR1 and CDR2 from the germline V gene are SGHNT and YENEEA. The CDR3 loop is CASSRGTYSQETQYF. The covered CDR3 bases are TGTGCCAGCAGCCGGGGGACCTATAGTCAAGAGACC.

This clone has ten or more counts. The sequenced fragment ends 3 residues before the CDR3 boundary, so the rest is inferred from the germline J gene. The chain joins TRBV6-1 to TRBJ2-5; TRBD1 is a possible D gene (6 bases). V lost 0 bases to trimming and J lost 2 bases, with 10 bases between them. The CDR3 loop spans 15 amino acids. Germline V gives CDR1 MNHNS, CDR2 SASEGT. CDR3 DNA, as far as it was read: TGTGCCAGCAGTGAAGCGACAGGTGGGCAAGAGACC. Translation gives CASSEATGGQET. The CDR3 in full is CASSEATGGQETQYF.

This clone came up many times. Read sequence stops 3 residues before the CDR3 end, and the germline J gene provides the missing end. V and J are TRBV28 and TRBJ1-5; no clear D. The germline V gene encodes CDR1 MDHEN and CDR2 SYDVKM. This CDR3 is built from 14 residues. V lost 2 bases to trimming and J lost 5 bases, with 10 bases between them. The chain's CDR3 is CASSLRSSYQPQHF. CDR3 bases read: TGTGCCAGCAGTTTACGCAGTTCCTATCAGCCC.

This clone has a count of ten or more. The missing CDR3 end, 3 residues past where the read stops, is filled in from the germline J gene. This chain uses TRBV5-4 with TRBJ1-1; weak D call: TRBD1 (6 bases). There are 15 residues in the CDR3. Germline CDR1 reads SGHNT; CDR2 reads YYREEE (reference sequence). Trimming took 0 bases from V and 6 from J, leaving 15 bases between them. Partial CDR3 DNA: TGTGCCAGCAGCTTGGTATTGGGGGCCGGGGCTGAA. This gives the protein CASSLVLGAGAE. From start to end, the CDR3 is CASSLVLGAGAEAFF. Complete variable domain (other parts from reference TRBV5-4 and TRBJ1-1): ETGVTQSPTHLIKTRGQQVTLRCSSQSGHNTVSWYQQALGQGPQFIFQYYREEENGRGNFPPRFSGLQFPNYSSELNVNALELDDSALYLCASSLVLGAGAEAFFGQGTRLTVV.